This TCR beta chain derives from a study of T-cell memory formation after mild COVID-19. This CDR3 spans 15 amino acids. Germline CDR1 and CDR2: MDHEN and SYDVKM. V lost 10 bases and J 2 bases, leaving 18 bases between the germline ends. TCR alpha and TCR beta cDNA libraries carrying sample barcodes and UMIs came from 5'RACE with constant-segment primers. Via MiXCR, TCRdb re-called the 5' RACE reads, giving one row per CDR3 protein. The sample has fewer than 400,000 distinct CDR3 sequences, roughly 13% seen once; the top ten hold about a fifth. This sequence originates from a man aged 18-30 years who had mild COVID-19 (a few samples of this study predate the infection). Cell type and time point are not known. Material for sequencing was PBMCs or a T cell subset sorted from them (not recorded which). The chain uses TRBV28 and TRBJ1-5; possible D gene TRBD1, 6 bases. The CDR3 coding sequence is TGTGCCATCAAGCTAGGGGGGGCCGGCAATCAGCCCCAGCATTTT. It encodes CAIKLGGAGNQPQHF.